These T cell receptor beta chains were read from a single sample in a study of T cells after yellow fever vaccination. TCRdb reprocessed the 5' RACE reads with MiXCR, giving one entry per CDR3 protein. The table shows 300,000 to 350,000 distinct CDR3 sequences, with approximately 4.3% occurring only once. Source: PBMCs, taken 15 days after the yellow fever booster vaccination. The receptors originated from a man aged 18 to 29 who received the YFV17D yellow fever vaccine. The CDR3 runs from the conserved cysteine through the conserved F or W. The order of the fields is J gene, V gene, clone size, D gene, CDR3 DNA, CDR3 protein. The D gene is left open where the match is weak. Clone sizes are given selectively: once, few, many, or a class where the clone is expanded.

>TRBJ2-6|TRBV9|few|-
TGTGCCAGCAGCGTAGTGGGGGGTCCGGGAGGGGCCAACGTCCTGACTTTC
CASSVVGGPGGANVLTF
>TRBJ1-2|TRBV9|many|-
TGTGCCAGCAGCGTAGGTGGACCCGGACAGAGGTGGGACTATGGCTACACCTTC
CASSVGGPGQRWDYGYTF
>TRBJ2-3|TRBV9|-|-
TGTGCCAGCAGCTCCCAGTGGACCATACAGGACACAGATACGCAGTATTTT
CASSSQWTIQDTDTQYF
>TRBJ1-4|TRBV28|-|-
TGTGCCAGCGCCTCCGGGGGGGCAACTAATGAAAAACTGTTTTTT
CASASGGATNEKLFF
>TRBJ2-1|TRBV5-1|many|-
TGCGCCAGCAGCTTGGCAGTTGGGTCCTACAATGAGCAGTTCTTC
CASSLAVGSYNEQFF
>TRBJ2-4|TRBV11-2|many|-
TGTGCCAGCAGCTTAGGGGGTTCTTACATTCAGTACTTC
CASSLGGSYIQYF
>TRBJ1-2|TRBV5-5|-|-
TGTGCCAGCAGCTTGGGGTCCGGGTCCGAGGATGGCTACACCTTC
CASSLGSGSEDGYTF
>TRBJ2-3|TRBV7-9|many|TRBD2
TGTGCCAGCAGCTTAGGCCCAGCGGGGGGGACAGATACGCAGTATTTT
CASSLGPAGGTDTQYF
>TRBJ2-1|TRBV18|few|-
TGTGCCAGCTCACCCGTGCTACTCCGCTCCTACAATGAGCAGTTCTTC
CASSPVLLRSYNEQFF
>TRBJ1-5|TRBV6-6|few|-
TGTGCCAGCAGTTACTCGTCGGGCCATCAGCCCCAGCATTTT
CASSYSSGHQPQHF
>TRBJ1-1|TRBV7-6|few|-
TGTGCCAGCAGCCCGGGGGCCTCAGGGCTTGAAGCTTTCTTT
CASSPGASGLEAFF
>TRBJ2-7|TRBV4-3|-|-
TGCGCCAGCAGCCAAGCTGGGACACCCGCCTTGTACGAGCAGTACTTC
CASSQAGTPALYEQYF
>TRBJ2-5|TRBV14|-|-
TGTGCCAGCAGCCAACGCGGGCCATCGACCCAGTACTTC
CASSQRGPSTQYF
>TRBJ1-1|TRBV10-2|many|-
TGCGCCAGCAGTGGCAGGGGTAACACTGAAGCTTTCTTT
CASSGRGNTEAFF
>TRBJ2-6|TRBV18|-|TRBD1
TGTGCCAGCTCCCCCTGGGGACAGGGCCACTCTGGGGCCAACGTCCTGACTTTC
CASSPWGQGHSGANVLTF
>TRBJ1-4|TRBV4-1|-|-
TGCGCCAGCGGGGGAGGGACCTCGACTAATGAAAAACTGTTTTTT
CASGGGTSTNEKLFF
>TRBJ1-4|TRBV7-9|many|-
TGTGCCAGCAGCTTTAGACAGGCTAATGAAAAACTGTTTTTT
CASSFRQANEKLFF
>TRBJ2-7|TRBV5-1|many|-
TGCGCCAGCAGCTGGGGGGACTGGTCCTACGAGCAGTACTTC
CASSWGDWSYEQYF
>TRBJ1-1|TRBV5-1|-|-
TGCGCCAGCAGCTTGACTCCGGGACAGAACACTGAAGCTTTCTTT
CASSLTPGQNTEAFF
>TRBJ2-2|TRBV5-1|few|-
TGCGCCAGCAGCTTGGAGTTCGGCATCACCGGGGAGCTGTTTTTT
CASSLEFGITGELFF
>TRBJ2-7|TRBV20-1|many|-
TGCAGTGCTAGCCCACCCAACCGTTACGAGCAGTACTTC
CSASPPNRYEQYF
>TRBJ2-7|TRBV4-3|-|-
TGCGCCAGCAGCCAAGATCAAGTGAGGGCCCGGCTGTACTTC
CASSQDQVRARLYF
>TRBJ1-2|TRBV15|many|-
TGTGCCACCAGCAGGGACAGCTATGGCTACACCTTC
CATSRDSYGYTF
>TRBJ1-3|TRBV12-3/TRBV12-4|many|-
TGTGCCACGGGGGAATTCTCTGGAAACACCATATATTTT
CATGEFSGNTIYF
>TRBJ1-3|TRBV5-1|many|-
TGCGCCAGCAGCTTTGGTCCGGTCTCTGGAAACACCATATATTTT
CASSFGPVSGNTIYF
>TRBJ2-1|TRBV7-6|-|TRBD2
TGTGCCAGCAGCCGGACCCTAGCGGCCTACAATGAGCAGTTCTTC
CASSRTLAAYNEQFF
>TRBJ2-1|TRBV10-3|-|TRBD2
TGTGCCACCAGGGACCTGTCAACCGGGACTAGCGGGGGGCCGCCCCGCAATGAGCAGTTCTTC
CATRDLSTGTSGGPPRNEQFF
>TRBJ1-4|TRBV12-3/TRBV12-4|few|-
TGTGCCAGCAGTTTAACAACTAATGAAAAACTGTTTTTT
CASSLTTNEKLFF
>TRBJ2-1|TRBV4-3|-|-
TGCGCCAGCAGCCCCTCGCTCACCCCGGGAGAGCAGTTCTTC
CASSPSLTPGEQFF
>TRBJ1-4|TRBV11-2|-|-
TGTGCCAGCAGCTGGAGGAGTCGGAATGAAAAACTGTTTTTT
CASSWRSRNEKLFF
>TRBJ1-1|TRBV20-1|-|-
TGCAGTGCTAGCCCGAGACTACGGGGTGACACTGAAGCTTTCTTT
CSASPRLRGDTEAFF
>TRBJ2-5|TRBV7-6|many|TRBD1
TGTGCCAGCAGCAAACAGGGGGAGACCCAGTACTTC
CASSKQGETQYF
>TRBJ2-1|TRBV12-3/TRBV12-4|-|-
TGTGCCAGCAGCCGGGGAAAATGGACAGAGCAGTTCTTC
CASSRGKWTEQFF
>TRBJ1-4|TRBV5-5|-|-
TGTGCCAGCGGCTTGATAGGGGTGATTGAAAAACTGTTTTTT
CASGLIGVIEKLFF
>TRBJ2-7|TRBV15|many|TRBD2
TGTGCCACCAGCAGAGCAGAGCGGGGCTCCTACGAGCAGTACTTC
CATSRAERGSYEQYF
>TRBJ2-1|TRBV5-1|many|TRBD2
TGCGCCAGCAGCTTGACCCCCAGCGGGGGGGACAATGAGCAGTTCTTC
CASSLTPSGGDNEQFF
>TRBJ2-5|TRBV7-9|many|TRBD1
TGTGCCAGCAGGGCACAGGGGGCAAAGGAGACCCAGTACTTC
CASRAQGAKETQYF
>TRBJ2-1|TRBV5-1|many|TRBD2
TGCGCCAGCAGCTTAGGACTAGCGAGTTGGAATGAGCAGTTCTTC
CASSLGLASWNEQFF
>TRBJ2-5|TRBV6-2/TRBV6-3|few|TRBD2
TGTGCCAGCAAGGGCCTAGCGGGGAAAGAGACCCAGTACTTC
CASKGLAGKETQYF
>TRBJ2-5|TRBV11-2|-|-
TGTGCCAGCAGCTTAGATTCCCAGGGAGGAAGAGAGACCCAGTACTTC
CASSLDSQGGRETQYF
>TRBJ1-3|TRBV7-2|few|-
TGTGCCAGCAGCTTAACACCTCGAAACACCATATATTTT
CASSLTPRNTIYF
>TRBJ2-3|TRBV28|-|-
TGTGCCAGCAGTTCCCCAGGGGGGGCCCGCACAGATACGCAGTATTTT
CASSSPGGARTDTQYF
>TRBJ1-1|TRBV3-1|few|-
TGTGCCAGCAGCCAAGGGGAAGGGAAAGCTTTCTTT
CASSQGEGKAFF
>TRBJ1-6|TRBV20-1|-|TRBD1
TGCAGTGCTAGAGATCGGACAGGGCTTAATTATAATTCACCCCTCCACTTT
CSARDRTGLNYNSPLHF
>TRBJ2-3|TRBV7-9|-|-
TGTGCCAGCAGCTTACGATCAGACCCTAGCACAGATACGCAGTATTTT
CASSLRSDPSTDTQYF
>TRBJ2-5|TRBV5-1|many|TRBD2
TGCGCCAGCAGCCTCGTCGGGGGGCAAGAGACCCAGTACTTC
CASSLVGGQETQYF
>TRBJ1-1|TRBV14|-|-
TGTGCCAGCAGCAAGTCCGGCTTCAGGAGGACTGAAGCTTTCTTT
CASSKSGFRRTEAFF
>TRBJ1-5|TRBV12-3/TRBV12-4|-|-
TGTGCCAGCAGCCGAGGACTGCACAATCAGCGCCAGCTTTTT
CASSRGLHNQRQLF
>TRBJ1-2|TRBV5-5|few|-
TGTGCCAGCAGCCCACAGACCAGAGGCTACACCTTC
CASSPQTRGYTF
>TRBJ2-3|TRBV19|many|-
TGTGCCAGTAGTATAACCACTAGTACCTTGGGAGATACGCAGTATTTT
CASSITTSTLGDTQYF
>TRBJ2-3|TRBV7-7|many|TRBD2
TGTGCTAGCAGCTACGCAGCGGGGGGCACAGATACGCAGTATTTT
CASSYAAGGTDTQYF